These T cell receptor beta chains were read from a single sample in a study of T cells in Graves' hyperthyroidism and ophthalmopathy. MiXCR was run by TCRdb on the multiplex PCR reads, yielding one entry per CDR3 protein. The sample includes hundreds of thousands of distinct CDR3 sequences, 14% of them seen just once. The specimen was blood. The receptors were sampled from a woman younger than 30 with Graves' hyperthyroidism. The CDR3 runs from the conserved cysteine through the conserved F or W. A D gene is named only where the DNA matches it firmly. Clone size appears in some rows only: once, few, many, or a class for an expanded clone.

V gene	clone size	J gene	D gene	CDR3 protein	CDR3 DNA
TRBV29-1	NA	TRBJ2-7	NA	CSVEGTLESSYEQYF	TGCAGCGTTGAAGGGACACTTGAGAGCTCCTACGAGCAGTACTTC
TRBV5-1	NA	TRBJ1-1	NA	CASSAQDKNTEAFF	TGCGCCAGCAGCGCACAGGATAAGAACACTGAAGCTTTCTTT
TRBV7-9	many	TRBJ2-3	NA	CASSLVERRGDTQYF	TGTGCCAGCAGCTTAGTTGAGCGCCGGGGAGATACGCAGTATTTT
TRBV30	few	TRBJ2-1	NA	CAWSVGGSHRNEQFF	TGTGCCTGGAGTGTCGGTGGGAGCCATCGGAATGAGCAGTTCTTC
TRBV9	few	TRBJ2-5	TRBD2	CASSDLAGGRGETQYF	TGTGCCAGCAGCGATCTAGCGGGAGGCAGGGGAGAGACCCAGTACTTC
TRBV4-1	few	TRBJ2-1	TRBD2	CASSQEAAGGGDEQFF	TGCGCCAGCAGCCAAGAGGCAGCGGGAGGGGGCGATGAGCAGTTCTTC
TRBV7-9	NA	TRBJ1-1	TRBD1	CASSSITGGTEAFF	TGTGCCAGCAGCTCGATCACAGGGGGCACTGAAGCTTTCTTT
TRBV2	many	TRBJ2-1	TRBD2	CASSVPLAGVQFF	TGTGCCAGCAGCGTCCCACTAGCGGGAGTACAGTTCTTC
TRBV2	many	TRBJ2-1	TRBD2	CASSERDYNNEQFF	TGTGCCAGCAGTGAGCGGGACTACAACAATGAGCAGTTCTTC
TRBV11-2	NA	TRBJ2-2	TRBD2	CASSAPGTSGRTGELFF	TGTGCCAGCAGCGCACCCGGGACTAGCGGGAGAACCGGGGAGCTGTTTTTT
TRBV19	NA	TRBJ1-2	NA	CASDRDGDYGYTF	TGTGCCAGTGATAGGGACGGAGACTATGGCTACACCTTC
TRBV7-9	NA	TRBJ1-2	NA	CASSFLGQYDGYTF	TGTGCCAGCAGCTTTTTAGGACAGTACGATGGCTACACCTTC
TRBV5-1	NA	TRBJ2-7	NA	CASSLTSEQYF	TGCGCCAGCAGCTTAACCTCCGAGCAGTACTTC
TRBV19	few	TRBJ1-2	NA	CASSMGTPFSYGYTF	TGTGCCAGTAGTATGGGGACACCCTTTTCTTATGGCTACACCTTC
TRBV11-2	many	TRBJ2-3	NA	CASGPAGGGADTQYF	TGTGCCAGCGGGCCGGCCGGAGGGGGTGCAGATACGCAGTATTTT
TRBV2	NA	TRBJ2-2	TRBD2	CASTFGREGDRTGELFF	TGTGCCAGCACATTCGGACGGGAGGGGGACCGCACCGGGGAGCTGTTTTTT